These 23 T cell receptor beta chains were all obtained from the same sample, sequenced in a study of shared clonotypes between healthy human individuals. Terminally differentiated effector memory CD45RA+ cells were excluded by CCR7 positive selection of CD45RO-negative cells. TCRdb's copy holds only in-frame clones and misses some; the assay was immunoSEQ multiplex PCR. The data contain around 1.9 million clones, about 93% of them singletons. The sample was naive CD8+ T cells from PBMCs. Every receptor here comes from a man younger than 30 in good health. Some clones in this sample may be carry-over from other donors' samples.

This clone was detected once. The chain combines TRBV27 with TRBJ2-3; no reliable D call. The V and J ends lost 4 bases and 0 bases respectively, with 11 bases between them. CDR1 MNHEY and CDR2 SMNVEV come from the germline V gene (reference sequence). This CDR3 has 15 residues. CDR3 nucleotide sequence: TGTGCCAGCAGTTCCCAGCCGAGTAGCACAGATACGCAGTATTTT. Amino acid sequence: CASSSQPSSTDTQYF.

The V and J genes are TRBV28 and TRBJ1-4; D gene uncertain. Trimming took 4 bases from V and 11 from J, leaving 8 bases between them. CDR1 is MDHEN, CDR2 SYDVKM, per germline. The CDR3 has 11 residues. CDR3 sequence reads: CASSSSSKLFF. The DNA for the CDR3 is TGTGCCAGCAGTTCGTCCTCCAAACTGTTTTTT.

V gene TRBV4-1 combines with J gene TRBJ2-2; TRBD1 aligns across 9 bases. Per the germline V gene, CDR1 is MGHRA and CDR2 is YSYEKL. CDR3 size: 16 residues. J gave up 4 bases and V 2 bases, and 5 bases lay outside the gene matches. The DNA for the CDR3 is TGCGCCAGCAGCCAACGGGACAGGGACCTCACCGGGGAGCTGTTTTTT. Translating it yields CASSQRDRDLTGELFF.

This clone showed up just once. V gene TRBV28 combines with J gene TRBJ1-1, with D possibly TRBD1 on 6 matching bases. Looked up from germline, CDR1 is MDHEN and CDR2 is SYDVKM. V lost 2 bases to trimming and J lost 11 bases, with 12 bases between them. The CDR3 runs 12 residues. This CDR3 reads CASSLTQGYAFF. In DNA, the CDR3 is TGTGCCAGCAGTTTAACTCAGGGGTATGCTTTCTTT.

In this sample, this clone turned up once. The chain combines TRBV6-6 with TRBJ2-5, with D possibly matching TRBD1 (6 bases). V was pared by 2 bases and J by 5 bases, with 15 bases between. CDR1 is MNHNY and CDR2 is SVGAGI in the germline V gene (reference sequence). This CDR3 has 15 amino acids. The CDR3 loop is CASSYGPGRGETQYF. For the CDR3, the DNA is TGTGCCAGCAGTTACGGTCCTGGCAGGGGTGAGACCCAGTACTTC.

This clone was counted a single time. The chain uses TRBV27 and TRBJ2-3; D is ambiguous. Looked up from germline, CDR1 is MNHEY and CDR2 is SMNVEV (reference sequence). V was trimmed by 1 base and J by 2 bases, leaving 7 bases between them. The CDR3 consists of 14 residues. This CDR3 is CASSLWGVTDTQYF. CDR3 sequence (DNA): TGTGCCAGCAGTTTATGGGGTGTCACAGATACGCAGTATTTT.

The chain employs TRBV7-9 and TRBJ2-3; 10 nucleotides align to TRBD2. Germline trimming cut 0 bases from V and 1 base from J; bases unmatched to any gene: 7. The CDR3 spans 18 residues. CDR1 is SEHNR, CDR2 FQNEAQ, per germline (reference sequence). The CDR3 here is CASSLASRLAGGTDTQYF. The CDR3 DNA reads as TGTGCCAGCAGCTTAGCCTCCCGGCTAGCGGGGGGCACAGATACGCAGTATTTT.

V usage is TRBV28 and J usage is TRBJ2-1; D might be TRBD2 (6 bases). V lost 2 bases to trimming and J lost 7 bases, with 18 bases between them. This CDR3 comprises 16 residues. Germline assignment: CDR1 MDHEN and CDR2 SYDVKM. This chain's CDR3 is CASSLEVGLALNEQFF. The CDR3 nucleotides read TGTGCCAGCAGTTTAGAGGTAGGCCTAGCGCTTAATGAGCAGTTCTTC. The whole variable domain, remainder taken from reference TRBV28 and TRBJ2-1, is DVKVTQSSRYLVKRTGEKVFLECVQDMDHENMFWYRQDPGLGLRLIYFSYDVKMKEKGDIPEGYSVSREKKERFSLILESASTNQTSMYLCASSLEVGLALNEQFFGPGTRLTVL.

Regarding this clone: This sample also contains other DNA sequences that code for the same CDR3. The chain recombines TRBV13 with TRBJ2-7; D remains ambiguous. The CDR3 extends over 13 amino acids. Germline loops: CDR1 PRHDT, CDR2 FYEKMQ (reference sequence). V was pared by 0 bases and J by 2 bases, with 5 bases between. This CDR3 reads CASSLGLTYEQYF. The CDR3 region has the DNA TGTGCCAGCAGCTTAGGCCTAACCTACGAGCAGTACTTC.

V gene TRBV28 combines with J gene TRBJ2-3, with D possibly TRBD1 on 5 matching bases. The CDR3 covers 14 residues. V was shortened by 7 bases and J by 2 bases, with 13 bases between the two germline ends. Germline assignment: CDR1 MDHEN and CDR2 SYDVKM. In nucleotides, the CDR3 is TGTGCCAGCAAGTTAGGCAGGGTCACAGATACGCAGTATTTT. It is translated as CASKLGRVTDTQYF. The whole variable domain, remainder taken from reference TRBV28 and TRBJ2-3, is DVKVTQSSRYLVKRTGEKVFLECVQDMDHENMFWYRQDPGLGLRLIYFSYDVKMKEKGDIPEGYSVSREKKERFSLILESASTNQTSMYLCASKLGRVTDTQYFGPGTRLTVL.

This clone showed up just once. DNA of the CDR3: TGTGCCAGCAGCGTAGAGGAGGGCACAGATACGCAGTATTTT. Translation gives CASSVEEGTDTQYF. This chain links TRBV9 with TRBJ2-3; perhaps TRBD2 as D (5 bases). There are 14 residues in the CDR3. Per the germline V gene, CDR1 is SGDLS and CDR2 is YYNGEE. V was pared by 0 bases and J by 1 base, with 6 bases between.

The table lists this clone with a count of one. The genes are TRBV6-1 and TRBJ2-7, with D tentatively TRBD2 (6 bases). The V end was cut by 5 bases, the J end by 7 bases, with 12 bases between. In germline, CDR1 is MNHNS, CDR2 SASEGT. The CDR3 totals 12 residues. The CDR3 DNA follows: TGTGCCAGCAGTCGGTTGGGGAGGGAGCAGTACTTC. This encodes CASSRLGREQYF.

The chain employs TRBV11-2 and TRBJ2-7; 9 bases fit TRBD2. The germline CDR1 and CDR2 sequences are SGHAT and FQNNGV. The CDR3 consists of 17 residues. Germline trimming cut 1 base from V and 6 bases from J; bases unmatched to any gene: 13. CDR3 bases: TGTGCCAGCAGCTTAGGGTCGGTTAGCGGGGGTAGGAGCGAGCAGTACTTC. The encoded protein is CASSLGSVSGGRSEQYF.

The V and J genes are TRBV27 and TRBJ2-7; D may be TRBD2 (7 bases). The germline V gene has CDR1 MNHEY and CDR2 SMNVEV (reference sequence). V was trimmed by 6 bases and J by 4 bases, leaving 34 bases between them. This CDR3 region has 20 residues. CDR3 sequence: CASSHLKGGPVTLEGYEQYF. In nucleotides, the CDR3 is TGTGCCAGCAGCCACCTAAAGGGGGGGCCCGTTACACTTGAGGGATACGAGCAGTACTTC.

This clone was observed a single time. This specimen includes other DNA sequences encoding the same CDR3. The chain recombines TRBV30 with TRBJ2-7; D is possibly TRBD1 (6 bases). Per germline, CDR1 GTSNPN and CDR2 SVGIG (reference sequence). This CDR3 contains 15 residues. The V end lost 0 bases, the J end lost 2 bases, and 14 bases lay between the germline ends. CDR3 residues: CAWSVGAGVAYEQYF. In DNA, the CDR3 is TGTGCCTGGAGTGTTGGAGCAGGGGTAGCCTACGAGCAGTACTTC.

This clone appeared a few times. The chain joins TRBV5-6 to TRBJ2-5, with D uncertain. This CDR3 comprises 13 residues. CDR1 and CDR2 (germline): SGHDT, YYEEEE. Trimming cost V 0 bases and J 3 bases, with 6 bases left between them. CDR3 DNA: TGTGCCAGCAGCTTGGACGTTGAAGAGACCCAGTACTTC. This gives the protein CASSLDVEETQYF.

V and J are TRBV6-1 and TRBJ1-5, with D tentatively TRBD1 (6 bases). The V gene's germline CDR1 is MNHNS and CDR2 SASEGT. Deletions cut 6 bases from V and 2 bases from J, with 14 bases between. The CDR3 consists of 15 residues. For the CDR3, the DNA is TGTGCCAGCAGGAAAACAGGGATAGGCAATCAGCCCCAGCATTTT. Encoded protein: CASRKTGIGNQPQHF.

The chain links TRBV25-1 to TRBJ2-7; weak D call: TRBD1 (6 bases). The V end lost 4 bases, the J end lost 4 bases, and 11 bases lay between the germline ends. The CDR3 spans 13 residues. The V gene's germline CDR1 is MGHDK and CDR2 SYGVNS. CDR3 loop: CASSGHRVYEQYF. CDR3 in DNA: TGTGCCAGCAGTGGGCACAGGGTATACGAGCAGTACTTC.

Comment on this clone: Other DNA sequences in this sample translate to the same CDR3. The V and J genes are TRBV7-9 and TRBJ2-7; D is undetermined. This CDR3 region has 12 residues. Germline loops: CDR1 SEHNR, CDR2 FQNEAQ (reference sequence). Trimming removed 1 base at V and 2 bases at J, with 3 bases between. CDR3 nucleotide sequence: TGTGCCAGCAGCTTAGTAACCTACGAGCAGTACTTC. Translating gives CASSLVTYEQYF.

V gene TRBV7-8 combines with J gene TRBJ1-2, with TRBD1 matching 7 bases. This CDR3 comprises 14 residues. Germline V gene data show CDR1 as SGHVS and CDR2 as FQNEAQ. Trimming cost V 5 bases and J 5 bases; bases outside gene matches: 8. The CDR3 loop is CASSPGTVNYGYTF. The CDR3 DNA follows: TGTGCCAGCAGCCCCGGGACAGTAAATTATGGCTACACCTTC.

This sequence joins TRBV6-5 and TRBJ2-7, with D possibly being TRBD1 (5 bases). Germline CDR1 and CDR2: MNHEY and SVGAGI. With 0 bases removed from V and 2 bases from J, the gap between germline ends came to 11 bases. The CDR3 totals 15 residues. The CDR3 reads CASSYSGRTTYEQYF. The CDR3 bases are TGTGCCAGCAGTTACTCGGGCCGGACAACCTACGAGCAGTACTTC.

This chain joins TRBV7-6 and TRBJ2-1; 7 bases are a match to TRBD2. J lost 5 bases, V lost 3 bases, and 13 bases had no gene match. The CDR3 consists of 17 residues. Germline V gene lookup returns CDR1 SGHVS and CDR2 FNYEAQ. CDR3 protein: CASSFPAGGRTDNEQFF. The CDR3 DNA reads as TGTGCCAGCAGCTTTCCCGCCGGCGGGAGAACTGACAATGAGCAGTTCTTC.

The chain recombines TRBV7-8 with TRBJ2-7, with TRBD1 matching over 7 bases. Germline lookup yields CDR1 SGHVS and CDR2 FQNEAQ. Losses at the gene ends were 5 bases for V and 7 bases for J; bases not matched to a gene: 17. This CDR3 contains 16 residues. CDR3 in amino acids: CASSINGGQKHEEQYF. For the CDR3, the DNA is TGTGCCAGCAGCATAAATGGGGGACAGAAGCATGAAGAGCAGTACTTC.